This T cell receptor (beta chain) was sequenced during a study of patients and donors after allogeneic stem cell transplantation. This clonotype was picked up a small number of times. TCRdb re-analysed the RT-PCR reads in MiXCR, keeping a single row per CDR3 protein. The sample holds about 88,000 distinct CDR3 sequences, around 46% seen once. This CDR3 has 15 amino acids. Between the trimmed V and J ends, which lost 4 bases and 4 bases, there was a span of 14 bases. CDR1 is LGHDT and CDR2 is YNNKEL in the germline V gene (reference sequence). Sequenced material: blood, either unsorted or a sorted T cell fraction (not recorded which). The chain recombines TRBV3-1 with TRBJ1-3; D is possibly TRBD1 (5 bases). The TCR was taken from a human donor who was either an allogeneic HSCT recipient or a stem cell or donor lymphocyte infusion donor (not recorded which). It is not recorded whose cells these are; they may come from a transplant donor. The CDR3 coding sequence is TGTGCCAGCAGCCTGGCGACAGACCTCGGAAACACCATATATTTT. Translating it yields CASSLATDLGNTIYF. The full variable domain, its missing parts supplied by reference TRBV3-1 and TRBJ1-3, is DTAVSQTPKYLVTQMGNDKSIKCEQNLGHDTMYWYKQDSKKFLKIMFSYNNKELIINETVPNRFSPKSPDKAHLNLHINSLELGDSAVYFCASSLATDLGNTIYFGEGSWLTVV.